Following are 25 T cell receptor beta chains from one sample sequenced in a study of regulatory T cells in long-lasting Graves disease. According to the study, TCR beta libraries were built with iRepertoire HTBI primers and CDR3-region Arm-PCR. TCRdb reanalysed the multiplex PCR reads using MiXCR and keeps one entry per CDR3 protein. The data hold over 200,000 distinct CDR3 sequences, with around 19% observed a single time. The sample's time point: newly diagnosed GD, antithyroid drugs for less than 3 months. PBMCs provided the RNA from which the TCR library was made. These data were likewise used in another study, on T cells in Graves' hyperthyroidism and ophthalmopathy.

The material was peripheral blood mononuclear cells (PBMCs), obtained at new diagnosis, from a patient treated with antithyroid drugs. The source is a woman in her twenties or thirties with Graves disease.

This clonotype was found many times. This chain uses TRBV12-3 or TRBV12-4 with TRBJ1-2; D uncertain. CDR3 size: 12 residues. V gave up 6 bases and J gave up 5 bases, with 10 bases separating them. The CDR3 DNA is TGTGCCAGCAGCCCTCAATGGTATGGCTACACCTTC. Its translation: CASSPQWYGYTF.

This clonotype came up a few times. The V gene is TRBV10-3, the J gene TRBJ1-3; perhaps TRBD1 as D (5 bases). The V end was cut by 0 bases, the J end by 3 bases, with 15 bases between. CDR1 and CDR2 (germline): ENHRY, SYGVKD. This CDR3 is built from 17 residues. The CDR3 reads CAISESSAGQHGNTIYF. CDR3 in DNA: TGTGCCATCAGTGAGTCGTCGGCAGGGCAGCATGGAAACACCATATATTTT.

The rearrangement joins TRBV5-7 to TRBJ2-7, with D possibly matching TRBD2 (6 bases). TRBV5-7 carries the ORF label, with uncertain function. This CDR3 is built from 14 residues. The V end lost 7 bases, the J end lost 2 bases, and 16 bases lay between the germline ends. CDR3 DNA sequence: TGTGCCAGCGGGAACGGGGACTCAGCCTACGAGCAGTACTTC. Its protein product is CASGNGDSAYEQYF.

This clonotype has ten or more counts. V gene TRBV2 combines with J gene TRBJ1-2; possible D gene TRBD1, 6 bases. Trimming removed 3 bases at V and 8 bases at J, with 10 bases between. CDR1 is SNHLY and CDR2 is FYNNEI in the germline V gene. This CDR3 contains 12 residues. CDR3 sequence reads: CASSEKGGGYTF. In nucleotides, the CDR3 is TGTGCCAGCAGTGAGAAGGGGGGCGGCTACACCTTC.

This clonotype was detected many times. This chain connects TRBV7-9 to TRBJ2-7, with 9 bases fitting TRBD1. J was trimmed by 3 bases and V by 1 base; bases with no gene match: 13. CDR3 length: 18 amino acids. The germline gives CDR1 SEHNR, CDR2 FQNEAQ (reference sequence). This CDR3 is CASSLGTLPTGGFYEQYF. The CDR3 bases are TGTGCCAGCAGCTTAGGAACACTCCCGACAGGGGGTTTCTACGAGCAGTACTTC. The variable domain in full, with the rest retrieved from reference TRBV7-9 and TRBJ2-7, is DTGVSQNPRHKITKRGQNVTFRCDPISEHNRLYWYRQTLGQGPEFLTYFQNEAQLEKSRLLSDRFSAERPKGSFSTLEIQRTEQGDSAMYLCASSLGTLPTGGFYEQYFGPGTRLTVT.

The V call is TRBV20-1, the J call TRBJ2-5; possibly TRBD2 for D (7 bases). V gave up 0 bases and J gave up 3 bases, with 17 bases separating them. The germline gives CDR1 DFQATT, CDR2 SNEGSKA (reference sequence). The CDR3 spans 16 residues. The CDR3 spells CSARDGGAGREETQYF. The DNA of the CDR3 is TGCAGTGCTAGAGATGGGGGGGCGGGGAGAGAAGAGACCCAGTACTTC.

This clonotype was picked up a small number of times. The chain employs TRBV14 and TRBJ2-7; 8 nucleotides agree with TRBD1. The CDR3 totals 15 residues. Germline V CDR1 and CDR2: SGHDN, FVKESK. V was pared by 1 base and J by 3 bases, with 5 bases of the junction left unmatched. Written as DNA, the CDR3 is TGTGCCAGCAGCCAAGGCAGGGGGCCTGGCTACGAGCAGTACTTC. The encoded protein is CASSQGRGPGYEQYF.

In this sample, this clonotype turned up many times. This chain links TRBV5-1 with TRBJ1-1; unclear D gene. The germline gives CDR1 SGHRS, CDR2 YFSETQ. The ends were cut back, 7 bases at V and 0 bases at J, with 19 bases in the middle. The CDR3 is made up of 16 amino acids. The CDR3 nucleotides are TGCGCCAGCGGAAGCGACGGACGGACCATGAACACTGAAGCTTTCTTT. It is translated as CASGSDGRTMNTEAFF.

This clonotype has only a few counts. An end of the junction does not agree with germline; a read error may underlie this. This rearrangement joins TRBV7-6 to TRBJ2-1; D unclear. The length of the CDR3 is 13 residues. The germline V gene has CDR1 SGHVS and CDR2 FNYEAQ. The CDR3 coding sequence is TGTACCAGCAGCTTGAGGAGTCTCAATGAGCAGTTCTTC. Residues: CTSSLRSLNEQFF.

This clonotype was counted at least ten times. V is TRBV2 and J is TRBJ2-1; 8 bases fit TRBD2. CDR3 length: 16 amino acids. Germline CDR1 is SNHLY and CDR2 is FYNNEI. Trimming at V came to 4 bases and at J to 8 bases, leaving 13 bases not matched to a gene. The chain's CDR3 is CASSVAGTSLVDEQFF. CDR3 coding DNA: TGTGCCAGCAGTGTCGCCGGGACTAGTCTTGTCGATGAGCAGTTCTTC.

This chain uses TRBV20-1 with TRBJ2-3; 8 bases align to TRBD2. Germline V gene lookup returns CDR1 DFQATT and CDR2 SNEGSKA (reference sequence). The CDR3 contains 13 residues. V trimming: 6 bases; J trimming: 6 bases; junction bases outside the gene matches: 8. CDR3 sequence: CSAAAGTRDTQYF. The CDR3, as DNA: TGCAGTGCCGCAGCCGGGACTAGGGATACGCAGTATTTT.

Details on this clonotype: A far larger clone differs by one base, so this is likely a read error. Because the CDR3 is missing its conserved closing phenylalanine or tryptophan, this is likely a read error. The rearrangement uses TRBV6-1 and TRBJ2-5; 11 bases are shared with TRBD2. This CDR3 comprises 15 residues. Germline-derived CDR1 and CDR2 are MNHNS and SASEGT. DNA for the CDR3: TGTGCCACCAGTGATGCCGGGACTAGCGGTGCTACCCAGTACCTC. This gives the protein CATSDAGTSGATQYL.

For this clonotype: Given a much more abundant clone one base away, this may be a read error. CDR3 loop: CAGSLAGPGYEQYF. In DNA form, the CDR3 reads TGTGCCGGCAGTTTGGCCGGGCCGGGCTACGAGCAGTACTTC. This chain connects TRBV27 to TRBJ2-7; unclear D gene. This CDR3 contains 14 residues. Per the germline V gene, CDR1 is MNHEY and CDR2 is SMNVEV (reference sequence).

This clonotype came up many times. The chain recombines TRBV12-3 or TRBV12-4 with TRBJ1-3, with TRBD1 matching 7 bases. Trimming cost V 2 bases and J 0 bases; bases outside gene matches: 4. The CDR3 sequence is 16 residues long. In DNA form, the CDR3 reads TGTGCCAGCAGTTTAAGGGGACAGTCCTCTGGAAACACCATATATTTT. Protein: CASSLRGQSSGNTIYF.

This clonotype was observed a few times. One end of the junction is discordant with germline, which a read error may explain. V and J are TRBV27 and TRBJ1-6; 7 nucleotides match TRBD1. The CDR3 covers 21 residues. The germline V gene has CDR1 MNHEY and CDR2 SMNVEV (reference sequence). CDR3 residues: CASSPQAPGQPVSSHNSPLHF. In DNA, the CDR3 is TGTGCCAGCAGTCCCCAAGCCCCGGGACAGCCCGTGAGCTCCCATAATTCACCCCTCCACTTT.

This rearrangement joins TRBV5-1 to TRBJ2-2; 7 bases fit TRBD1. The germline V gene encodes CDR1 SGHRS and CDR2 YFSETQ. Losses at the gene ends were 4 bases for V and 0 bases for J; bases not matched to a gene: 3. There are 15 residues in the CDR3. The CDR3 nucleotides read TGCGCCAGCAGCCCGGGACAGCCGAACACCGGGGAGCTGTTTTTT. Its protein is CASSPGQPNTGELFF.

The chain combines TRBV4-1 with TRBJ1-6; 8 bases agree with TRBD1. The V segment lost 0 bases and the J segment 14 bases; nucleotides outside the gene matches: 3. Germline CDR1 and CDR2: MGHRA and YSYEKL. The CDR3 spans 13 residues. DNA for the CDR3: TGCGCCAGCAGCCAAGACAGGGGGCCGTCCCTCCACTTT. It encodes CASSQDRGPSLHF.

The genes are TRBV2 and TRBJ2-7, with D possibly TRBD1 on 5 matching bases. Germline values: CDR1 SNHLY, CDR2 FYNNEI. V was shortened by 6 bases and J by 1 base, with 16 bases between the two germline ends. This CDR3 has 15 amino acids. The CDR3 reads CASRSRVTASYEQYF. The CDR3 region has the DNA TGTGCCAGCAGATCTCGCGTGACAGCGTCCTACGAGCAGTACTTC. Supplemented by reference TRBV2 and TRBJ2-7, the full variable domain reads EPEVTQTPSHQVTQMGQEVILRCVPISNHLYFYWYRQILGQKVEFLVSFYNNEISEKSEIFDDQFSVERPDGSNFTLKIRSTKLEDSAMYFCASRSRVTASYEQYFGPGTRLTVT.

This clonotype was picked up many times. The rearrangement uses TRBV27 and TRBJ1-1; D may be TRBD1 (5 bases). Per the germline V gene, CDR1 is MNHEY and CDR2 is SMNVEV (reference sequence). This CDR3 is built from 13 residues. The V end lost 2 bases, the J end lost 7 bases, and 11 bases lay between the germline ends. The CDR3 loop reads CASSLGGAGEAFF. The CDR3 DNA reads TGTGCCAGCAGTTTAGGCGGGGCCGGTGAAGCTTTCTTT.

This clonotype was observed at least ten times. The gene calls are TRBV20-1 and TRBJ1-6; unclear D gene. CDR1 and CDR2 from the germline V gene are DFQATT and SNEGSKA (reference sequence). CDR3 length: 15 residues. The V gene lost 0 bases and the J gene lost 10 bases, with 16 bases spanning the gap. The CDR3 DNA follows: TGCAGTGCTAGAGATCAGCAGAATGAGGGCTCACCCCTCCACTTT. Its protein product is CSARDQQNEGSPLHF.

This clonotype occurred many times. The chain has TRBV10-3 and TRBJ1-5; 8 nucleotides line up with TRBD1. The CDR3 loop spans 15 amino acids. V was clipped by 10 bases and J by 1 base; unmatched bases: 9. Germline CDR1 reads ENHRY; CDR2 reads SYGVKD. CDR3 bases: TGTGCCACCGCTGGGACAGGCGGAAGCAATCAGCCCCAGCATTTT. This encodes CATAGTGGSNQPQHF.

The table lists this clonotype with many counts. The chain links TRBV6-1 to TRBJ1-4; D call uncertain. Germline V gives CDR1 MNHNS, CDR2 SASEGT. V gave up 6 bases and J gave up 8 bases, with 22 bases separating them. The length of the CDR3 is 16 residues. CDR3 in amino acids: CASRAVGRPPGEKLFF. CDR3 nucleotides: TGTGCCAGCAGGGCGGTTGGACGTCCGCCCGGCGAAAAACTGTTTTTT.

The table lists this clonotype with a few counts. The chain couples TRBV27 to TRBJ2-1, with a weak D call TRBD2 (6 bases). The CDR3 sequence is 16 residues long. Trimming removed 2 bases at V and 8 bases at J, with 19 bases between. The germline CDR1 and CDR2 sequences are MNHEY and SMNVEV (reference sequence). The CDR3 reads CASSLPPGLPSYEQFF. The CDR3 DNA sequence: TGTGCCAGCAGTTTACCCCCGGGACTCCCTTCCTATGAGCAGTTCTTC.

This clonotype came up many times. The chain couples TRBV7-2 to TRBJ2-7; TRBD1 is a possible D gene (6 bases). Trimming stripped 3 bases from V and 2 bases from J, with 8 bases between. The germline CDR1 and CDR2 sequences are SGHTA and FQGNSA. This CDR3 has 13 residues. The CDR3 nucleotides read TGTGCCAGCAGCTTTCAGGGGACCTACGAGCAGTACTTC. Its translation: CASSFQGTYEQYF.

This chain joins TRBV9 and TRBJ2-3; 10 nucleotides line up with TRBD2. This CDR3 comprises 16 residues. The V and J ends lost 3 bases and 4 bases, in that order; junction bases with no gene match: 8. Germline V gene sequence: CDR1 SGDLS, CDR2 YYNGEE. The CDR3 loop is CASSDALAGGADTQYF. CDR3 in DNA: TGTGCCAGCAGCGACGCATTAGCGGGGGGTGCAGATACGCAGTATTTT.